Each of the 6 T cell receptor beta chains below was sequenced from the same sample in a study of response to subunit inactivated influenza vaccine. TCRdb reprocessed the RT-PCR reads with MiXCR, giving one entry per CDR3 protein. The table includes 500,000 to 550,000 distinct CDR3 sequences, under 9% detected once. This specimen consisted of PBMCs from blood, obtained roughly 24 months after vaccination. The receptor source for this set is a man between 50 and 75 years old who received an inactivated influenza vaccine.

This clonotype occurred many times. For the CDR3, the DNA is TGTGCCAGCAGTATCAGGGGATTGTCCAATCAGCCCCAGCATTTT. Amino acids: CASSIRGLSNQPQHF. The genes are TRBV12-3 or TRBV12-4 and TRBJ1-5, with D possibly TRBD1 on 6 matching bases. The CDR3 sequence is 15 residues long. Trimming removed 5 bases from V and 3 bases from J, with 14 bases in between.

In this sample, this clonotype turned up a few times. This chain uses TRBV20-1 with TRBJ2-4; D might be TRBD2 (5 bases). CDR1 and CDR2 (germline): DFQATT, SNEGSKA (reference sequence). The CDR3 has 13 amino acids. V lost 3 bases to trimming and J lost 3 bases, with 9 bases between them. The CDR3 sequence: CSASRAGKNIQYF. In nucleotides, the CDR3 is TGCAGTGCTAGTAGGGCGGGCAAAAACATTCAGTACTTC.

The sample holds many counts of this clonotype. The chain couples TRBV29-1 to TRBJ2-2; 8 bases match TRBD2. V was clipped by 7 bases and J by 3 bases; unmatched bases: 4. The germline V gene encodes CDR1 SQVTM and CDR2 ANQGSEA. The CDR3 length is 13 residues. CDR3 residues: CSGLLADTGELFF. CDR3 DNA sequence: TGCAGCGGCCTACTAGCGGACACCGGGGAGCTGTTTTTT.

This chain uses TRBV15 with TRBJ1-5, with 8 positions matching TRBD1. CDR1 LNHNV and CDR2 YYDKDF come from the germline V gene (reference sequence). This CDR3 spans 14 amino acids. V was clipped by 1 base and J by 6 bases; unmatched bases: 2. In DNA, the CDR3 is TGTGCCACCAGCAGAGGCGGACAGGGTCAGCCCCAGCATTTT. Protein: CATSRGGQGQPQHF.

This clonotype was observed a handful of times. In nucleotides, the CDR3 is TGTGCCAGTAGACGGGACAGGGATCCCAATCATAGCAATCAGCCCCAGCATTTT. This sequence encodes CASRRDRDPNHSNQPQHF. This chain joins TRBV19 and TRBJ1-5; the match to TRBD1 covers 9 bases. Looked up from germline, CDR1 is LNHDA and CDR2 is SQIVND (reference sequence). V lost 6 bases and J lost 0; bases outside the gene matches: 12. This CDR3 comprises 18 residues. The full variable domain, in which reference TRBV19 and TRBJ1-5 provide the parts outside the CDR3, is DGGITQSPKYLFRKEGQNVTLSCEQNLNHDAMYWYRQDPGQGLRLIYYSQIVNDFQKGDIAEGYSVSREKKESFPLTVTSAQKNPTAFYLCASRRDRDPNHSNQPQHFGDGTRLSIL.

On this clonotype: A much larger clone lies one base from this, so it may be a read error. The chain has TRBV6-1 and TRBJ1-1, with D hard to call. With 9 bases removed from V and 0 bases from J, the gap between germline ends came to 17 bases. The CDR3 is 15 amino acids. Per the germline V gene, CDR1 is MNHNS and CDR2 is SASEGT. The chain's CDR3 is CARTIPRRLNTEAFF. CDR3 DNA sequence: TGTGCCAGGACCATCCCCAGACGGCTGAACACTGAAGCTTTCTTT.